The present T cell receptor (beta chain) was sequenced within a study of Ad26.COV2.S vaccination and SARS-CoV-2 variants. Sequenced by immunoSEQ multiplex PCR; TCRdb stores in-frame clones only, minus some. The data contain some 500,000 clones, 80% to 90% of them singletons. There are 14 residues in the CDR3. Trimming removed 6 bases from V and 3 bases from J; junction bases left unmatched: 6. Looked up from germline, CDR1 is SGHRS and CDR2 is YFSETQ. The treatment denotes: around 19 received Ad26.COV2.S at low or high dose, single or two shots; a few received placebo; per-sample allocation not given. Day 63 following the first vaccine or placebo injection was when the samples were taken.

V gene TRBV5-1 combines with J gene TRBJ1-1; 9 bases align to TRBD1. The source is a person aged 18-60 years who received the Ad26.COV2.S COVID-19 vaccine or a placebo. This sample comprised peripheral blood, obtained in a trial of Ad26.COV2.S vaccine versus placebo. In nucleotides, the CDR3 is TGCGCCAGCAACCGACAGGGGGGGCACACTGAAGCTTTCTTT. Translation: CASNRQGGHTEAFF.